This entry is about one T cell receptor beta chain. Its antigen is not known. Both 60 Vbeta primers and 13 Jbeta primers went into the PCR. Clones were sequenced by immunoSEQ multiplex PCR, and TCRdb holds only the in-frame ones, with some missing. The table includes 280,000 or so clones, over 85% detected once. Unrecorded immune exposures were likely, despite nominal health at sampling. The CDR3 length is 18 residues. Germline loops: CDR1 SGHAT, CDR2 FQNNGV. The junction had 11 bases not matched to a gene; V was cut back by 3 bases and J by 0 bases. The sample originates from a study of cytomegalovirus exposure and HLA in healthy donors. Study-level results: A later analysis, which compared TCR beta chains of equal frequency, found the HLA-associated ones more clonally expanded.

Sequenced input: PBMCs. This clonotype was sampled from a woman aged 18 to 35 in good health and CMV-seronegative. This chain connects TRBV11-2 to TRBJ2-4, with 7 bases identical to TRBD1. In DNA, the CDR3 is TGTGCCAGCAGCTTCGGACAGGAGAGTCCCTTAGCCAAAAACATTCAGTACTTC. It codes for CASSFGQESPLAKNIQYF.